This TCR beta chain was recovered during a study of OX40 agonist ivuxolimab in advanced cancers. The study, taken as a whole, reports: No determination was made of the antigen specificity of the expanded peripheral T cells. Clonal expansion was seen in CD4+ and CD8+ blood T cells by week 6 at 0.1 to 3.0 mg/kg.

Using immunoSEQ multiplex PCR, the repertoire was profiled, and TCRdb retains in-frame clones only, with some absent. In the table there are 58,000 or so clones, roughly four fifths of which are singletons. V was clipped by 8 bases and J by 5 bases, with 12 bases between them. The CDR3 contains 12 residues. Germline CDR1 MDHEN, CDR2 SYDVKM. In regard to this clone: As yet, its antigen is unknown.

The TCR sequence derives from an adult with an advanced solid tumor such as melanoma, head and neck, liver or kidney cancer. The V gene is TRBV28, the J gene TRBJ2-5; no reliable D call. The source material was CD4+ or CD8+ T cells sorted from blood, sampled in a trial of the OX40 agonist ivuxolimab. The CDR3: CASLRSPETQYF. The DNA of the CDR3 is TGTGCCAGCCTTCGTAGTCCTGAGACCCAGTACTTC.